The following is a T cell receptor (beta chain) sequence with its context. Data came from immunoSEQ multiplex PCR; TCRdb stores just in-frame clones and leaves some out. This table has about 180,000 clones, approximately 86% appearing once. These data belong to a study of blood T cell repertoires in COVID-19. Study-wide context: From the United States, Italy and Spain came samples of acute and convalescent COVID-19.

CDR1 and CDR2 from the germline V gene are GTSNPN and SVGIG (reference sequence). The V end was cut by 1 base, the J end by 3 bases, with 12 bases between. CDR3 length: 15 residues. The sequence was obtained from a woman between 45 and 65 years old with acute or convalescent COVID-19. Specimen: peripheral blood. The V gene is TRBV30, the J gene TRBJ1-4, with TRBD1 as a possible D gene (6 bases). CDR3 DNA sequence: TGTGCCTGGAGTGCGAAACAGGGTGCTAATGAAAAACTGTTTTTT. It translates to CAWSAKQGANEKLFF.